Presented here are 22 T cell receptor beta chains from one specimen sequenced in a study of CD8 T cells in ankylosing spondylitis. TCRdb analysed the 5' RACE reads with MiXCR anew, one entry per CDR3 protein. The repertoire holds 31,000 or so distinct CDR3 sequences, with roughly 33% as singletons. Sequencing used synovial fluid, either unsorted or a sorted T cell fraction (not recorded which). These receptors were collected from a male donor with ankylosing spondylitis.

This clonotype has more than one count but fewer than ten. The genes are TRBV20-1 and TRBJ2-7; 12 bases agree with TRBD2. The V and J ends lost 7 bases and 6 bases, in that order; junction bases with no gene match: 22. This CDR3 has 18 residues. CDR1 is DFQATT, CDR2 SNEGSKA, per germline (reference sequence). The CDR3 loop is CSVGAGATSGRPGGEQYF. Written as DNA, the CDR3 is TGCAGTGTGGGGGCGGGAGCAACTAGCGGGAGGCCCGGGGGCGAGCAGTACTTC.

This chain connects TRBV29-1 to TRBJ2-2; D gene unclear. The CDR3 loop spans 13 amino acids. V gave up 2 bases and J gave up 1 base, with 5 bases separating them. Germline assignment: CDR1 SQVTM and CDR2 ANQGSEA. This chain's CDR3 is CSVEPENTGELFF. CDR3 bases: TGCAGCGTTGAACCCGAGAACACCGGGGAGCTGTTTTTT.

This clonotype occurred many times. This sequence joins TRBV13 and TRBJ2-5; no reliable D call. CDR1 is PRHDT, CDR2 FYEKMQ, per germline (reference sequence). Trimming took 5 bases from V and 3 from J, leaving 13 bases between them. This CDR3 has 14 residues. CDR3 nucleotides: TGTGCCAGCAGCCCTCGGGCAGGAGAAGAGACCCAGTACTTC. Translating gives CASSPRAGEETQYF.

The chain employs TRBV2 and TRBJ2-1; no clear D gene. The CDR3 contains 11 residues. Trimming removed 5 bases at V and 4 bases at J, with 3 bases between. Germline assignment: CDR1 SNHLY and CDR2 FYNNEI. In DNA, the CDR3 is TGTGCCAGCAGTCGATACAATGAGCAGTTCTTC. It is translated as CASSRYNEQFF.

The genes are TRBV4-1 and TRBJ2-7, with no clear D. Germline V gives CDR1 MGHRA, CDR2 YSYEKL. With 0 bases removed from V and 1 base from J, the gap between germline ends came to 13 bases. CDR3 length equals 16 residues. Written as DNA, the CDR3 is TGCGCCAGCAGCCAAGATGGAAATCTAAAATCCTACGAGCAGTACGTC. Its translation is CASSQDGNLKSYEQYV.

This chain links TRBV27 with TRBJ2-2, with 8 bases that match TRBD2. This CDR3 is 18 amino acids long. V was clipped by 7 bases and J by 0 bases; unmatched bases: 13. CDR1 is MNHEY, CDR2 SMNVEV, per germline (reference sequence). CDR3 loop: CASKILMASGSNTGELFF. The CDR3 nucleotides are TGTGCCAGCAAGATATTAATGGCTAGCGGGTCGAACACCGGGGAGCTGTTTTTT.

CDR3 in amino acids: CASSLGLTPSRETQYF. The CDR3 region has the DNA TGTGCCAGCAGCTTAGGCCTTACCCCTTCGCGCGAGACCCAGTACTTC. The chain employs TRBV13 and TRBJ2-5; D gene unclear. This CDR3 contains 16 residues. Per the germline V gene, CDR1 is PRHDT and CDR2 is FYEKMQ (reference sequence). V was clipped by 0 bases and J by 5 bases, with 16 bases between them.

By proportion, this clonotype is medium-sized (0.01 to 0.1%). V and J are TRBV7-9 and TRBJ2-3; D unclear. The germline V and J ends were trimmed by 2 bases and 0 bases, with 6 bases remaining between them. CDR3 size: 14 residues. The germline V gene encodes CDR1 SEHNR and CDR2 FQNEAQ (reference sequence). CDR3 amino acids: CASSLLGSTDTQYF. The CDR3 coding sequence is TGTGCCAGCAGCTTATTGGGAAGCACAGATACGCAGTATTTT.

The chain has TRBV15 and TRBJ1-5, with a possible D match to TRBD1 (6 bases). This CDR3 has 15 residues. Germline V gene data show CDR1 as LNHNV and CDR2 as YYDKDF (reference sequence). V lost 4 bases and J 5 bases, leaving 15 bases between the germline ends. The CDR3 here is CATSNNRGAYQPQHF. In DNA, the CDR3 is TGTGCCACCAGCAACAACCGGGGGGCCTATCAGCCCCAGCATTTT.

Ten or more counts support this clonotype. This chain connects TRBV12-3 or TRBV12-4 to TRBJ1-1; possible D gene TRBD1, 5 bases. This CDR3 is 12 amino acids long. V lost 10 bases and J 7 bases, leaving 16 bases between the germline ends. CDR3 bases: TGTGCCACTCGCGAGGGGTGGGGTGAAGCTTTCTTT. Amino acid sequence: CATREGWGEAFF.

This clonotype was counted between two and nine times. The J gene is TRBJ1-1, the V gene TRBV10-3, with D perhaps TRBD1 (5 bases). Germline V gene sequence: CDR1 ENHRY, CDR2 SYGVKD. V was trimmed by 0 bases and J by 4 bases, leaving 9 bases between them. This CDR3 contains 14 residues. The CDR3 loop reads CAISESAGTTEAFF. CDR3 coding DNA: TGTGCCATCAGTGAGTCCGCCGGGACCACTGAAGCTTTCTTT.

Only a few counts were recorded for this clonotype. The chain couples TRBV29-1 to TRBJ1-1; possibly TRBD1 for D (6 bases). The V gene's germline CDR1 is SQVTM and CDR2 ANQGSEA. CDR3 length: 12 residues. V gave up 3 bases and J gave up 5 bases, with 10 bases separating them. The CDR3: CSVERGETEAFF. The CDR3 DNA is TGCAGCGTTGAGAGGGGGGAGACTGAAGCTTTCTTT.

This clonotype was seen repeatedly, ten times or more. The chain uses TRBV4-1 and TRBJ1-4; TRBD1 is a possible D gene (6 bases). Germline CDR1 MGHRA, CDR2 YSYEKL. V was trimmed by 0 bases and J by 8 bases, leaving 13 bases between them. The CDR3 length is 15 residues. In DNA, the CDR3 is TGCGCCAGCAGCCAAGATCGGGGACACTTAGAAAAACTGTTTTTT. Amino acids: CASSQDRGHLEKLFF.

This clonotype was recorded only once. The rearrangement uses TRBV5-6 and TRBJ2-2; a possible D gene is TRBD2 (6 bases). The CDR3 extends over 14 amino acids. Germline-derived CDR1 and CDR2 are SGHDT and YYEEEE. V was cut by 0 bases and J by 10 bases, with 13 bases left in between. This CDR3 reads CASSLGGTVVELFF. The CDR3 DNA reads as TGTGCCAGCAGCTTGGGCGGGACGGTCGTGGAGCTGTTTTTT. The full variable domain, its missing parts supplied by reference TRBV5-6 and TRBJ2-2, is DAGVTQSPTHLIKTRGQQVTLRCSPKSGHDTVSWYQQALGQGPQFIFQYYEEEERQRGNFPDRFSGHQFPNYSSELNVNALLLGDSALYLCASSLGGTVVELFFGEGSRLTVL.

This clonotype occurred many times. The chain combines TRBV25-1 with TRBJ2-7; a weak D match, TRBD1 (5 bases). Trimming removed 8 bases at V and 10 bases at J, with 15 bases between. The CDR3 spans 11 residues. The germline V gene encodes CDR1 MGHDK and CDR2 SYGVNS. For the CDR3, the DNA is TGTGCCAGCGGGGCCTGGCTGGAACAGTACTTC. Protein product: CASGAWLEQYF.

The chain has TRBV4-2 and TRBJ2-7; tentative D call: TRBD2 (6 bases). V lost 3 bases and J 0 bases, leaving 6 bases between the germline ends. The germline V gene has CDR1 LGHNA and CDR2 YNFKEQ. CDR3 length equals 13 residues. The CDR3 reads CASSQDYSYEQYV. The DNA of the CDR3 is TGTGCCAGCAGCCAGGACTACTCCTACGAGCAGTACGTC.

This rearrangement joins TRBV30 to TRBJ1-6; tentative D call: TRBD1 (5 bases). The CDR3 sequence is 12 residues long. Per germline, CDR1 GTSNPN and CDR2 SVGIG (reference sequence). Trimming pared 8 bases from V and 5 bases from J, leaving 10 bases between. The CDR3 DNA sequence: TGTGCCGCCGGACAAGATAATTCACCCCTCCACTTT. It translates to CAAGQDNSPLHF. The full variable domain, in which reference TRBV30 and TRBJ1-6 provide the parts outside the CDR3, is SQTIHQWPATLVQPVGSPLSLECTVEGTSNPNLYWYRQAAGRGLQLLFYSVGIGQISSEVPQNLSASRPQDRQFILSSKKLLLSDSGFYLCAAGQDNSPLHFGNGTRLTVT.

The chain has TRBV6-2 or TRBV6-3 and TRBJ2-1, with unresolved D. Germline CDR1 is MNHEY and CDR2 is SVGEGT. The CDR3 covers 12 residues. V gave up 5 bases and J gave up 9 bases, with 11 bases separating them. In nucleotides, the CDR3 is TGTGCCAGCAGTCTAGGAGCAACTGAGCAGTTCTTC. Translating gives CASSLGATEQFF.

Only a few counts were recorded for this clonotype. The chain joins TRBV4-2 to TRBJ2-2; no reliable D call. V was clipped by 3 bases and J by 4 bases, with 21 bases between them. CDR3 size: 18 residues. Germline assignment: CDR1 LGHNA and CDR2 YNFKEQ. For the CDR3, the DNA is TGTGCCAGCAGCCAGGTTGTCCAGGTTGGACGAATCACCGGGGAGCTGTTTTTT. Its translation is CASSQVVQVGRITGELFF.

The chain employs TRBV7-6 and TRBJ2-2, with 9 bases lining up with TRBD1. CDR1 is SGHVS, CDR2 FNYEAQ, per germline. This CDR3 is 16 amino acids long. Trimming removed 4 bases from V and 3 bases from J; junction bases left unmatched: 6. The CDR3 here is CASSYSQGAYTGELFF. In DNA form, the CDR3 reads TGTGCCAGCAGCTATTCACAGGGGGCCTACACCGGGGAGCTGTTTTTT.

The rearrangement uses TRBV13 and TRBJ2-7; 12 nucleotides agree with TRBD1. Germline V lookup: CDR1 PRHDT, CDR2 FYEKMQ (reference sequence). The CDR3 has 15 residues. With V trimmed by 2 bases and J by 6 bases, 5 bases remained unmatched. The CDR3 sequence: CASSLPGQGAREQYF. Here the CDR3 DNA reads TGTGCCAGCAGCTTACCGGGACAGGGGGCACGCGAGCAGTACTTC. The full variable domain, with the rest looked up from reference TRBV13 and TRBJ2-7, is AAGVIQSPRHLIKEKRETATLKCYPIPRHDTVYWYQQGPGQDPQFLISFYEKMQSDKGSIPDRFSAQQFSDYHSELNMSSLELGDSALYFCASSLPGQGAREQYFGPGTRLTVT.

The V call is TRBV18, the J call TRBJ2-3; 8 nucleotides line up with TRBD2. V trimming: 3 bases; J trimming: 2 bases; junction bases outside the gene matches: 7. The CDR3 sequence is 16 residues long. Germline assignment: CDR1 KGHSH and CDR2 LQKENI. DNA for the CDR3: TGTGCCAGCTCACCCCCCAGCGGGAGCCCCACAGATACGCAGTATTTT. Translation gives CASSPPSGSPTDTQYF. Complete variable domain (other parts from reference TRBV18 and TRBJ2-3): NAGVMQNPRHLVRRRGQEARLRCSPMKGHSHVYWYRQLPEEGLKFMVYLQKENIIDESGMPKERFSAEFPKEGPSILRIQQVVRGDSAAYFCASSPPSGSPTDTQYFGPGTRLTVL.